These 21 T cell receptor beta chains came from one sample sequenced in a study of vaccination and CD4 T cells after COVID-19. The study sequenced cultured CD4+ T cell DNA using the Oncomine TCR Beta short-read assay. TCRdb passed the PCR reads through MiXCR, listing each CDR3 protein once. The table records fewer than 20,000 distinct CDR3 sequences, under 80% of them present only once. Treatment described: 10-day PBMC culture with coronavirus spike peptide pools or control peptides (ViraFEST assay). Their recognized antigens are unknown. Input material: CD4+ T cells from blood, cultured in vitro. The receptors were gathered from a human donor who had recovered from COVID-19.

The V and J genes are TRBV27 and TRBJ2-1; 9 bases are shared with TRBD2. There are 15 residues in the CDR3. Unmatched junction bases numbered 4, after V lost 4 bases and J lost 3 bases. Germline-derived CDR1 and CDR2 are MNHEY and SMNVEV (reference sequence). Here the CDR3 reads CASSSASGIYNEQFF. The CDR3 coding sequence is TGTGCCAGCAGTTCCGCTAGCGGGATCTACAATGAGCAGTTCTTC.

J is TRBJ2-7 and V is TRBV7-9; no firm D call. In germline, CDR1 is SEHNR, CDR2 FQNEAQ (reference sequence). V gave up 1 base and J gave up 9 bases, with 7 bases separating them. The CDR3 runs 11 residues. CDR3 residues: CASSLEIGQYF. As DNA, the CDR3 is TGTGCCAGCAGCTTAGAGATTGGGCAGTACTTC.

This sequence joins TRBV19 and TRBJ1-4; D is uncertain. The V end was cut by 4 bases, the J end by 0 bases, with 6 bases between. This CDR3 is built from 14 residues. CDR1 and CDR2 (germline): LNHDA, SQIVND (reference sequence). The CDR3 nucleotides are TGTGCCAGTAGTAGTGCTGCAACTAATGAAAAACTGTTTTTT. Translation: CASSSAATNEKLFF.

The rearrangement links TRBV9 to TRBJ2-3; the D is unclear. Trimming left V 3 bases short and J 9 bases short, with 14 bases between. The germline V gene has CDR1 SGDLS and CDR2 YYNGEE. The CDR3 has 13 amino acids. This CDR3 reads CASSAGVIDTQYF. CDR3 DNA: TGTGCCAGCAGCGCCGGAGTGATCGACACGCAGTATTTT.

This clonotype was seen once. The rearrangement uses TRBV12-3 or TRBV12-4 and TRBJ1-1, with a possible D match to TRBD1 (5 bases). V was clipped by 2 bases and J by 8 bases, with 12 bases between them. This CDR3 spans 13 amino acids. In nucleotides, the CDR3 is TGTGCCAGCAGTTTAAGGGGCGGCTGGGAAGCTTTCTTT. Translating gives CASSLRGGWEAFF.

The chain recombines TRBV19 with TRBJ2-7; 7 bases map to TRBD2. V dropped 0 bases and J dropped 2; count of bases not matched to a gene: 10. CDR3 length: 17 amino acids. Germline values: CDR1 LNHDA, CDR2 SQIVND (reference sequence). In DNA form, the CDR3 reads TGTGCCAGTAGTATAGAGGTATCCAGCGGGATCACCTACGAGCAGTACTTC. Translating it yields CASSIEVSSGITYEQYF.

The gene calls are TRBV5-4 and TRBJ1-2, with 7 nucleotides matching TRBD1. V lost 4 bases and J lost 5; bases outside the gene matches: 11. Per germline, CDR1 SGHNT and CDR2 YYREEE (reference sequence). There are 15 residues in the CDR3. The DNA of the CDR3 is TGTGCCAGCAGCCTCGGACAGGAGGAAGCTTATGGCTACACCTTC. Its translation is CASSLGQEEAYGYTF.

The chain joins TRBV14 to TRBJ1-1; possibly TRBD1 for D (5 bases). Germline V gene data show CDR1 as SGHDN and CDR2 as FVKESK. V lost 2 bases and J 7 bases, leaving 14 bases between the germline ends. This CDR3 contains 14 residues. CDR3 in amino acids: CASSQLTAGGEAFF. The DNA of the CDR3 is TGTGCCAGCAGCCAATTAACGGCGGGGGGTGAAGCTTTCTTT.

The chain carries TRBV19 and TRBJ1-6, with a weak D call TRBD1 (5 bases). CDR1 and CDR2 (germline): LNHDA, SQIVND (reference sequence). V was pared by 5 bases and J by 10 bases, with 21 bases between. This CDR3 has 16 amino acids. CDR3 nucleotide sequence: TGTGCCAGTAGTCTGGTTTTCCAGGGTGTGGGATCACCCCTCCACTTT. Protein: CASSLVFQGVGSPLHF. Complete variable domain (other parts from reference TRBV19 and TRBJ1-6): DGGITQSPKYLFRKEGQNVTLSCEQNLNHDAMYWYRQDPGQGLRLIYYSQIVNDFQKGDIAEGYSVSREKKESFPLTVTSAQKNPTAFYLCASSLVFQGVGSPLHFGNGTRLTVT.

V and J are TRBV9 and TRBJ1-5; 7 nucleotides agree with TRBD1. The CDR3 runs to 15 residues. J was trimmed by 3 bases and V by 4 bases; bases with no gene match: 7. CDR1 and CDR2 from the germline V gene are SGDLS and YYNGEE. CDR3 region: CASSPQGTDNQPQHF. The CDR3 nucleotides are TGTGCCAGCAGCCCGCAGGGGACAGACAATCAGCCCCAGCATTTT. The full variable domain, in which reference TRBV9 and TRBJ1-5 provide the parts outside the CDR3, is DSGVTQTPKHLITATGQRVTLRCSPRSGDLSVYWYQQSLDQGLQFLIQYYNGEERAKGNILERFSAQQFPDLHSELNLSSLELGDSALYFCASSPQGTDNQPQHFGDGTRLSIL.

The CDR3 DNA is TGTGCCAGCAGCTTTTTAGGGAGGCGGAACACCGGGGAGCTGTTTTTT. Its translation: CASSFLGRRNTGELFF. This chain links TRBV7-9 with TRBJ2-2; D may be TRBD2 (6 bases). Trimming shortened V by 3 bases and J by 1 base, and 12 bases separated the two germline ends. The CDR3 is made up of 16 amino acids. From germline, CDR1 is SEHNR and CDR2 FQNEAQ (reference sequence).

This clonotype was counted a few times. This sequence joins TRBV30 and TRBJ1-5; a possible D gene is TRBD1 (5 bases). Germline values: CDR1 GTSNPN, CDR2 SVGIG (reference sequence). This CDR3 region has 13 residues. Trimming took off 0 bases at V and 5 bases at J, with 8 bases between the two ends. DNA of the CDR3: TGTGCCTGGAGTGTAGGGACGGATCAGCCCCAGCATTTT. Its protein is CAWSVGTDQPQHF.

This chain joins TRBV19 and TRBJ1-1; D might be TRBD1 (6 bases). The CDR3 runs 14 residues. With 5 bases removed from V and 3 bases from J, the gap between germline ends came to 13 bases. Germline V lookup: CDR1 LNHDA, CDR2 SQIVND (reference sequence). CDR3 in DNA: TGTGCCAGTAGTCTCCGACGGGGGCACACTGAAGCTTTCTTT. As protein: CASSLRRGHTEAFF.

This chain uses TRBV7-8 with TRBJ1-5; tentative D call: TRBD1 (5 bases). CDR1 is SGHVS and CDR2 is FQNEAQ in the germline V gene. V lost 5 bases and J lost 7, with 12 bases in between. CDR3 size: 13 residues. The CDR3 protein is CASSTRRDQPQHF. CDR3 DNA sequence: TGTGCCAGCAGCACTCGACGGGACCAGCCCCAGCATTTT.

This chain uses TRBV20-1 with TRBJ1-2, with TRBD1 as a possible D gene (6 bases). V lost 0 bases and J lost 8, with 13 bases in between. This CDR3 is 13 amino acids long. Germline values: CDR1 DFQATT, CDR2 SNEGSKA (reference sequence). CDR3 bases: TGCAGTGCTAGAGATAACGGGGGCGTAGGCTACACCTTC. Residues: CSARDNGGVGYTF.

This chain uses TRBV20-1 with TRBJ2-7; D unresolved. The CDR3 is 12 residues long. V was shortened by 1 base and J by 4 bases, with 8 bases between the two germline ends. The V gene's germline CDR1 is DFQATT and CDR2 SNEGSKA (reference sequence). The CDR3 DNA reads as TGCAGTGCTAGAGGGCTCCTGTACGAGCAGTACTTC. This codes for CSARGLLYEQYF.

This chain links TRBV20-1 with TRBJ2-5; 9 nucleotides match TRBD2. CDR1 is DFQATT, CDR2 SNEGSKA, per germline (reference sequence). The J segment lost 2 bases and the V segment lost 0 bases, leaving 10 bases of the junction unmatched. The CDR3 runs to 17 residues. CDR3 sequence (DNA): TGCAGTGCTAGAGATAGGGCAGCGGGAGGTTTACAAGAGACCCAGTACTTC. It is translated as CSARDRAAGGLQETQYF.

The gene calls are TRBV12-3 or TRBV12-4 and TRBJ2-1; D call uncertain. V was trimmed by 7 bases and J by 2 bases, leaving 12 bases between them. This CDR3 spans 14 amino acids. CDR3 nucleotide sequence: TGTGCCAGCACCGACCATGGCGCCTACAATGAGCAGTTCTTC. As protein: CASTDHGAYNEQFF.

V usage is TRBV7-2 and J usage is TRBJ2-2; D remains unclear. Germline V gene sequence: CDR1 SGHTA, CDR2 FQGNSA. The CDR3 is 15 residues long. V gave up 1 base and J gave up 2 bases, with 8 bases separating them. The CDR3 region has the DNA TGTGCCAGCAGCTTAGTTCCTGTCAACACCGGGGAGCTGTTTTTT. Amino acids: CASSLVPVNTGELFF.

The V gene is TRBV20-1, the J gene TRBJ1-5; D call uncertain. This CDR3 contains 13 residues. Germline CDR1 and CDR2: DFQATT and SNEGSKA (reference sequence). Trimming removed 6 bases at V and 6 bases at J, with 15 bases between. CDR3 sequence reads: CSAEMSPAQPQHF. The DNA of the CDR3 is TGCAGTGCAGAGATGAGCCCGGCTCAGCCCCAGCATTTT.

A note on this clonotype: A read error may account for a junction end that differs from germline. This chain's CDR3 is CASSPRTSGSYEQYF. DNA for the CDR3: TGCGCCAGCAGCCCTAGGACTAGCGGGTCCTACGAGCAGTACTTC. V usage is TRBV7-9 and J usage is TRBJ2-7; 11 nucleotides agree with TRBD2. Germline values: CDR1 SEHNR, CDR2 FQNEAQ (reference sequence). This CDR3 spans 15 amino acids.